This passage covers 14 T cell receptor beta chains from one sample sequenced in a study of regulatory T cells in long-lasting Graves disease. Time point meaning: persistent/refractory GD, antithyroid drugs over 5 years with positive TRAb. Preparation of the TCR library used RNA extracted from PBMCs. Both iRepertoire HTBI primers and Arm-PCR of CDR3 regions were used to build the TCR beta libraries. TCRdb re-called the multiplex PCR reads through MiXCR, storing one row per CDR3 protein. The table has about 470,000 distinct CDR3 sequences, 20% seen once. The source material was peripheral blood mononuclear cells (PBMCs), sampled when the disease was refractory, from a patient treated with antithyroid drugs. The source is a female donor with Graves disease.

This clonotype was detected a few times. The gene calls are TRBV28 and TRBJ2-3; 7 positions agree with TRBD1. V trimming: 6 bases; J trimming: 1 base; junction bases outside the gene matches: 10. Germline V gene sequence: CDR1 MDHEN, CDR2 SYDVKM. The CDR3 contains 16 residues. The CDR3: CASSLKQGIGTDTQYF. As DNA, the CDR3 is TGTGCCAGCAGCCTTAAACAGGGGATTGGCACAGATACGCAGTATTTT.

Ten or more counts support this clonotype. J is TRBJ2-7 and V is TRBV10-3; 10 nucleotides align to TRBD1. This CDR3 contains 13 residues. The trim removed 10 bases at V and 10 bases at J, leaving 13 bases unmatched. Germline V gene data show CDR1 as ENHRY and CDR2 as SYGVKD. The CDR3 here is CATDPGTGDRQYF. DNA of the CDR3: TGTGCCACTGATCCCGGGACAGGGGATCGACAGTACTTC.

This clonotype came up many times. This rearrangement joins TRBV18 to TRBJ1-5; 8 nucleotides align to TRBD1. CDR3 length: 16 amino acids. The germline V gene has CDR1 KGHSH and CDR2 LQKENI. V was clipped by 2 bases and J by 1 base; unmatched bases: 4. This chain's CDR3 is CASSPETGASNQPQHF. The DNA of the CDR3 is TGTGCCAGCTCACCAGAGACAGGGGCGAGCAATCAGCCCCAGCATTTT.

A note on this clonotype: A read error may account for a junction end that differs from germline. The chain links TRBV6-1 to TRBJ1-4, with 7 bases identical to TRBD1. The CDR3 covers 16 residues. CDR1 and CDR2 from the germline V gene are MNHNS and SASEGT. The CDR3 spells CASSTGTAATNEELFF. CDR3 DNA: TGTGCCAGCAGCACCGGGACAGCCGCAACTAATGAAGAACTGTTTTTT.

This clonotype was seen repeatedly, ten times or more. The rearrangement joins TRBV28 to TRBJ1-2; TRBD1 is a possible D gene (5 bases). CDR1 is MDHEN and CDR2 is SYDVKM in the germline V gene. V lost 5 bases, J lost 7 bases, and 17 bases lay in between. The CDR3 is 14 amino acids. CDR3 DNA: TGTGCCAGCAGTCTGAGGGGAGGATGGGGTGGCTACACCTTC. Its protein is CASSLRGGWGGYTF.

This clonotype occurred a few times. The chain recombines TRBV7-9 with TRBJ1-2; perhaps TRBD1 as D (6 bases). Germline values: CDR1 SEHNR, CDR2 FQNEAQ (reference sequence). The CDR3 is 15 amino acids. With 4 bases removed from V and 5 bases from J, the gap between germline ends came to 17 bases. The CDR3 sequence: CASSSPLGQLYGYTF. The CDR3 DNA follows: TGTGCCAGCAGCTCACCCTTAGGACAGCTGTATGGCTACACCTTC.

This clonotype came up many times. DNA for the CDR3: TGTGCCAGCAGCTTAGGACACGGGCCCTACGAGCAGTACTTC. This codes for CASSLGHGPYEQYF. The chain joins TRBV11-2 to TRBJ2-7; no clear D. Trimming shortened V by 1 base and J by 2 bases, and 9 bases separated the two germline ends. The CDR3 extends over 14 amino acids. Germline CDR1 is SGHAT and CDR2 is FQNNGV.

In its sample, this clonotype was seen many times. The rearrangement uses TRBV15 and TRBJ2-4; D ambiguous. The CDR3 is 19 residues long. The germline V and J ends were trimmed by 0 bases and 0 bases, with 18 bases remaining between them. The germline V gene encodes CDR1 LNHNV and CDR2 YYDKDF (reference sequence). The CDR3 nucleotides read TGTGCCACCAGCAGAGACTCCGTTCCGCCATTAGGAGCCAAAAACATTCAGTACTTC. Amino acids: CATSRDSVPPLGAKNIQYF.

This clonotype was seen ten or more times. The J gene is TRBJ1-5, the V gene TRBV27; no clear D gene. Germline CDR1 MNHEY, CDR2 SMNVEV (reference sequence). V was pared by 3 bases and J by 9 bases, with 12 bases between. This CDR3 is 13 amino acids long. The DNA of the CDR3 is TGTGCCAGCAGTTTTCGTCGCCGCGGGCCCCAGCATTTT. Protein: CASSFRRRGPQHF.

This clonotype was observed at least ten times. The chain combines TRBV27 with TRBJ2-6; TRBD1 aligns across 8 bases. Trimming took 8 bases from V and 2 from J; bases not matched to a gene: 5. The CDR3 extends over 15 amino acids. The germline V gene has CDR1 MNHEY and CDR2 SMNVEV (reference sequence). DNA of the CDR3: TGTGCCAGCGGAAGGACAGGGCCTGGGGCCAACGTCCTGACTTTC. This codes for CASGRTGPGANVLTF.

This clonotype was picked up a small number of times. CDR3 sequence (DNA): TGTGCCAGCAGCTCATCGAGGGCTGGCGCTGAAGCTTTCTTT. It encodes CASSSSRAGAEAFF. The chain couples TRBV7-9 to TRBJ1-1; D is undetermined. Looked up from germline, CDR1 is SEHNR and CDR2 is FQNEAQ (reference sequence). CDR3 length: 14 residues. The V gene lost 4 bases and the J gene lost 6 bases, with 15 bases spanning the gap. Full variable domain (outside the CDR3, taken from reference TRBV7-9 and TRBJ1-1): DTGVSQNPRHKITKRGQNVTFRCDPISEHNRLYWYRQTLGQGPEFLTYFQNEAQLEKSRLLSDRFSAERPKGSFSTLEIQRTEQGDSAMYLCASSSSRAGAEAFFGQGTRLTVV.

This clonotype was detected only a few times. V and J are TRBV20-1 and TRBJ2-2; perhaps TRBD2 as D (6 bases). This CDR3 is built from 13 residues. Germline V gene data show CDR1 as DFQATT and CDR2 as SNEGSKA (reference sequence). V gave up 8 bases and J gave up 2 bases, with 12 bases separating them. The CDR3 DNA is TGCAGTCTCAGGGAGGCCAACACCGGGGAGCTGTTTTTT. Translated, it gives CSLREANTGELFF.

This chain uses TRBV9 with TRBJ2-2, with a weak D call TRBD2 (5 bases). Trimming left V 3 bases short and J 10 bases short, with 16 bases between. Germline-derived CDR1 and CDR2 are SGDLS and YYNGEE. CDR3 size: 14 residues. The CDR3: CASSARTVSQELFF. The CDR3 bases are TGTGCCAGCAGCGCCCGGACTGTGTCGCAGGAGCTGTTTTTT.

V and J are TRBV19 and TRBJ2-7; the D is unclear. Trimming took off 3 bases at V and 0 bases at J, with 6 bases between the two ends. CDR3 length: 13 amino acids. Per germline, CDR1 LNHDA and CDR2 SQIVND (reference sequence). The CDR3 sequence: CASSIAISYEQYF. As DNA, the CDR3 is TGTGCCAGTAGTATTGCCATCTCCTACGAGCAGTACTTC.